This T cell receptor beta chain was found in a study of T cells in Graves' hyperthyroidism and ophthalmopathy. Whole-study results and caveats: For ophthalmopathy, model prediction preceded onset by a median around 7 months.

About this clonotype itself: Its antigen is unidentified. A junction boundary mismatches the germline segment, possibly from a read error.

Germline CDR1 and CDR2: SGDLS and YYNGEE. This CDR3 has 17 residues. RNA transcripts were the template for amplifying TCR beta CDR3 regions. Researchers ran a first-round RT-PCR on the TCR CDR3 using the HTBI primer set. TCRdb re-derived calls from the multiplex PCR reads in MiXCR, one entry per CDR3 protein. Of 25,000 to 30,000 distinct CDR3 sequences listed, roughly 45% are singletons. The sequencing input was blood. V is TRBV9 and J is TRBJ2-2; D possibly matches TRBD1 or TRBD2 (6 bases each). The clonotype comes from a woman in her 30s with Graves' hyperthyroidism. The DNA for the CDR3 is TGTGCCGGCAGTGCAGACCCCGGGGGCAGGGACACCGGGGAGCTGTTTTTT. Translation: CAGSADPGGRDTGELFF. The full variable domain, in which reference TRBV9 and TRBJ2-2 provide the parts outside the CDR3, is DSGVTQTPKHLITATGQRVTLRCSPRSGDLSVYWYQQSLDQGLQFLIQYYNGEERAKGNILERFSAQQFPDLHSELNLSSLELGDSALYFCAGSADPGGRDTGELFFGEGSRLTVL.